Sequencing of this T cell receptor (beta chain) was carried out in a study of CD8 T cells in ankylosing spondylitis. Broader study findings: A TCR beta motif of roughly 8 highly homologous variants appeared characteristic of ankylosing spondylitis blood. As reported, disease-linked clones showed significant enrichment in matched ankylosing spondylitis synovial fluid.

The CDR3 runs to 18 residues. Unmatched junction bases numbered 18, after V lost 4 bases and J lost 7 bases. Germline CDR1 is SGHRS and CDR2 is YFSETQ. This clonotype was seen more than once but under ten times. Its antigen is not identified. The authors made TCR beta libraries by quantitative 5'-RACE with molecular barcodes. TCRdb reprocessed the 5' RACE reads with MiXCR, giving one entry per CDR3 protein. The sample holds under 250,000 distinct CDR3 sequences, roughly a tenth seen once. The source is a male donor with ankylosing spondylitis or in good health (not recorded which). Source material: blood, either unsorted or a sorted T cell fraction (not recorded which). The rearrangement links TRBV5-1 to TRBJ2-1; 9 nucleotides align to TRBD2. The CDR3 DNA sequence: TGCGCCAGCAGCCCATTCGGGGCGGGAGGGCCCCGTGGGAATGAGCAGTTCTTC. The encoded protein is CASSPFGAGGPRGNEQFF.